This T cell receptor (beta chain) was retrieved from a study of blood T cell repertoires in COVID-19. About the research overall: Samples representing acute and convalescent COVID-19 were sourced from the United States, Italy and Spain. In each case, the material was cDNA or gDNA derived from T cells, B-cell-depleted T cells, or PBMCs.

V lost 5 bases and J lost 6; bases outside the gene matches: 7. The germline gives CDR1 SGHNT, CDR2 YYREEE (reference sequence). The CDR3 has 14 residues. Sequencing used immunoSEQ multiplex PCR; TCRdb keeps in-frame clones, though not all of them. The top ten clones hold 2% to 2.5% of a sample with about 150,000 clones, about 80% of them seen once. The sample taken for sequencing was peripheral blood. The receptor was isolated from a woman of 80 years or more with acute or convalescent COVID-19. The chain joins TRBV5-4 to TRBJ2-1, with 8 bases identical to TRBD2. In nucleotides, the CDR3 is TGTGCCAGCAGTTTCCGGCTAGCGGGCAATGAGCAGTTCTTC. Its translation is CASSFRLAGNEQFF. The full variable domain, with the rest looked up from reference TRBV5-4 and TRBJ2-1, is ETGVTQSPTHLIKTRGQQVTLRCSSQSGHNTVSWYQQALGQGPQFIFQYYREEENGRGNFPPRFSGLQFPNYSSELNVNALELDDSALYLCASSFRLAGNEQFFGPGTRLTVL.